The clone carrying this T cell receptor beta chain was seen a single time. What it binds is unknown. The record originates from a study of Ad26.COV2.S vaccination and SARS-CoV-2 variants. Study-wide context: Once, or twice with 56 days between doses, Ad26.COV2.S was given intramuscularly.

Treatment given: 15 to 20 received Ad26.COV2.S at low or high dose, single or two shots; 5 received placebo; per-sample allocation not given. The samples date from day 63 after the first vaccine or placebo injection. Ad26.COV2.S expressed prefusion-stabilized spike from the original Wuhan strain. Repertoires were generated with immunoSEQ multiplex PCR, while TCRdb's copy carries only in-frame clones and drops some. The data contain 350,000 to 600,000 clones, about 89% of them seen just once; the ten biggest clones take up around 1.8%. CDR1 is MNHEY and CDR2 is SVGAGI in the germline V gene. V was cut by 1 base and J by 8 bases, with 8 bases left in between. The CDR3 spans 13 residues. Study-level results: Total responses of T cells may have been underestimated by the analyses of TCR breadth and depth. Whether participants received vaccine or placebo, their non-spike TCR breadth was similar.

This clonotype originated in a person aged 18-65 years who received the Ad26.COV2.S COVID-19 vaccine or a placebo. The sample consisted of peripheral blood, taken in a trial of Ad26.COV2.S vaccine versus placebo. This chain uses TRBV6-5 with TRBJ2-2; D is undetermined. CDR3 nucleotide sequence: TGTGCCAGCAGTTACTACTCCCCAGGGGAGCTGTTTTTT. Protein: CASSYYSPGELFF.